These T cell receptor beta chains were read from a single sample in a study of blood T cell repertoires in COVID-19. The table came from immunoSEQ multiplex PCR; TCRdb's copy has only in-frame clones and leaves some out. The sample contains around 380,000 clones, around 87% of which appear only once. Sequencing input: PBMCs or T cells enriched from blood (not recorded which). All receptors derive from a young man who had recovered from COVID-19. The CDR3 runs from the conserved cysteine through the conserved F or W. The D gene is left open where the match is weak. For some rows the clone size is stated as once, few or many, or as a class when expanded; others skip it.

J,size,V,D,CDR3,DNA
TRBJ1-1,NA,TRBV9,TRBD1,CASSPRDRATEAFF,TGTGCCAGCAGCCCTCGGGACAGGGCCACTGAAGCTTTCTTT
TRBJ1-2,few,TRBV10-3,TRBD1,CAISGDSGNYGYTF,TGTGCCATCAGCGGGGACAGCGGTAACTATGGCTACACCTTC
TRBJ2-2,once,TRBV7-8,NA,CASSSQVAGELFF,TGTGCCAGCAGCTCCCAGGTAGCCGGGGAGCTGTTTTTT
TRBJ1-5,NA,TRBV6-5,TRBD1,CASRDRSKGPQHF,TGTGCCAGCAGGGACAGGAGTAAGGGGCCCCAGCATTTT
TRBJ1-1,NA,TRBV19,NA,CASSRQGLGAEAFF,TGTGCCAGTAGTCGCCAGGGGTTAGGGGCTGAAGCTTTCTTT
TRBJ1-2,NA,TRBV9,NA,CASSVVPGDGYTF,TGTGCCAGCAGCGTAGTCCCAGGTGATGGCTACACCTTC
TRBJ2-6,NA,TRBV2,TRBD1,CASSRTGGPNVLTF,TGTGCCAGCAGCAGGACAGGGGGACCCAACGTCCTGACTTTC
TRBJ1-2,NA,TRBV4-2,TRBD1,CASSQFGTDYGYTF,TGTGCCAGCAGCCAATTCGGGACAGACTATGGCTACACCTTC
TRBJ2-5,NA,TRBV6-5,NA,CASSRTVQETQYF,TGTGCCAGCAGCCGGACTGTCCAAGAGACCCAGTACTTC
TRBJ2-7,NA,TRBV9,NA,CPPRGGGDRGAYEQYF,TGCCCCCCCCGCGGGGGCGGGGACCGGGGGGCCTACGAGCAGTACTTC
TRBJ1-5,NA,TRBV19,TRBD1,CASSIVGTGIRSNQPQHF,TGTGCCAGTAGTATAGTAGGGACAGGGATTAGGAGCAATCAGCCCCAGCATTTT
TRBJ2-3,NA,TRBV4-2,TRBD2,CASSQELAGGPTDTQYF,TGTGCCAGCAGCCAAGAACTAGCGGGGGGGCCCACAGATACGCAGTATTTT
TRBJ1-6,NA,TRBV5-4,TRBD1,CASSARDRDSPLHF,TGTGCCAGCAGCGCGCGGGACAGAGATTCACCCCTCCACTTT
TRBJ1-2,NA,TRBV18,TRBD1,CASSRQGRGYTF,TGTGCCAGCTCACGACAGGGACGTGGCTACACCTTC
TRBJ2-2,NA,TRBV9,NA,CASSGGGGLTGELFF,TGTGCCAGCAGCGGGGGAGGGGGACTGACCGGGGAGCTGTTTTTT
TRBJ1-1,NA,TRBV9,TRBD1,CASSVVRTGDLNTEAFF,TGTGCCAGCAGCGTAGTTAGGACAGGGGATCTGAACACTGAAGCTTTCTTT
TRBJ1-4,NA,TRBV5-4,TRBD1,CASSPRDRRNEKLFF,TGTGCCAGCAGCCCCCGGGACAGACGTAATGAAAAACTGTTTTTT
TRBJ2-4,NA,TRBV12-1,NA,CASSSQGATDIQYF,TGTGCCAGCAGCTCACAGGGGGCGACAGACATTCAGTACTTC
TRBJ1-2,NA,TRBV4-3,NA,CASSQDVEIYGYTF,TGCGCCAGCAGCCAAGATGTGGAGATCTATGGCTACACCTTC
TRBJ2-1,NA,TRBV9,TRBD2,CASSVATRTSGTLVQQFF,TGTGCCAGCAGCGTAGCTACCCGGACTAGCGGGACGTTGGTACAGCAGTTCTTC
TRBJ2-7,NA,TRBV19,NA,CASSTLGNYEQYF,TGTGCCAGTAGTACACTAGGAAACTACGAGCAGTACTTC
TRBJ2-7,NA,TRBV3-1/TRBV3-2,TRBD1,CASSPWTGGVYEQYF,TGTGCCAGCAGCCCATGGACAGGGGGAGTCTACGAGCAGTACTTC